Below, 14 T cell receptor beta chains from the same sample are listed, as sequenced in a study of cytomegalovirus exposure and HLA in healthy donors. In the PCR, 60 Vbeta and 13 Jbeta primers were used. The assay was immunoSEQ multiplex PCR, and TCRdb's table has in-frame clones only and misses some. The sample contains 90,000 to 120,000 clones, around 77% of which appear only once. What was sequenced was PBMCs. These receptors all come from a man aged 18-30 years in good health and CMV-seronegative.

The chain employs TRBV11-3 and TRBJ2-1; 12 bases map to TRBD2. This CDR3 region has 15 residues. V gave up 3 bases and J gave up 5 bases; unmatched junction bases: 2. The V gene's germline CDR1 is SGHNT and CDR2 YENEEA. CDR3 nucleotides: TGTGCCAGCAGCTTGACTAGCGGGGGTGACAATGAGCAGTTCTTC. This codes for CASSLTSGGDNEQFF.

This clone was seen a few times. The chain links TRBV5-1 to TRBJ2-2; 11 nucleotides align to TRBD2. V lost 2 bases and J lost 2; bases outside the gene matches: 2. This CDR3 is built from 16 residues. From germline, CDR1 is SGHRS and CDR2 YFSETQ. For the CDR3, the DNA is TGCGCCAGCAGCTTCCTAGCGGGGGGTAACACCGGGGAGCTGTTTTTT. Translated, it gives CASSFLAGGNTGELFF.

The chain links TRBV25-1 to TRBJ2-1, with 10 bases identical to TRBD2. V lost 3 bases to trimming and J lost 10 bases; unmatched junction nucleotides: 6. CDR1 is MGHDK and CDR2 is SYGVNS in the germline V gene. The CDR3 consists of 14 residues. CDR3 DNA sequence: TGTGCCAGCAGTGACAGCGGGGGGGCAAACGAGCAGTTCTTC. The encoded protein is CASSDSGGANEQFF.

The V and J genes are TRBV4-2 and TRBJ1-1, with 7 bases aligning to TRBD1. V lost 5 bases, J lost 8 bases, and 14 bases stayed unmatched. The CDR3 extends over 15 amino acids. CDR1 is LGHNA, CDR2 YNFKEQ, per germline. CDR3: CASSEGGGADHEAFF. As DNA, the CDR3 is TGTGCCAGCAGCGAAGGAGGGGGCGCAGACCACGAAGCTTTCTTT.

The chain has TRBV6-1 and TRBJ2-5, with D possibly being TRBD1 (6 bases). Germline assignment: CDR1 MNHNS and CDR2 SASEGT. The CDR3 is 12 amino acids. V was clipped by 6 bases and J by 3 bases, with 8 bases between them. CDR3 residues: CASRTGKETQYF. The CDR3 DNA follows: TGTGCCAGCAGAACAGGGAAAGAGACCCAGTACTTC.

CDR3 nucleotides: TGTGCCAGCAGTTCCGGGACACACACTAGCACAGATACGCAGTATTTT. Translating it yields CASSSGTHTSTDTQYF. The gene calls are TRBV7-9 and TRBJ2-3, with D possibly matching TRBD1 (6 bases). Trimming pared 6 bases from V and 0 bases from J, leaving 16 bases between. The germline V gene encodes CDR1 SEHNR and CDR2 FQNEAQ (reference sequence). The CDR3 consists of 16 residues.

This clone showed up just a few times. CDR3 sequence (DNA): TGTGCCAGCAGCCCCGACTCACACAATAATTCACCCCTCCACTTT. Its protein is CASSPDSHNNSPLHF. The V and J genes are TRBV7-9 and TRBJ1-6; D unclear. V lost 5 bases, J lost 5 bases, and 13 bases lay in between. The length of the CDR3 is 15 residues. Per germline, CDR1 SEHNR and CDR2 FQNEAQ (reference sequence).

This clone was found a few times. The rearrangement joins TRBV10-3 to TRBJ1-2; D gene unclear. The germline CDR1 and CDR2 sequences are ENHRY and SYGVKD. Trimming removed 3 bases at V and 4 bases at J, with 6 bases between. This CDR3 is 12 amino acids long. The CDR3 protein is CAISDNSYGYTF. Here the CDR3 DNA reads TGTGCCATCAGTGACAACAGCTATGGCTACACCTTC.

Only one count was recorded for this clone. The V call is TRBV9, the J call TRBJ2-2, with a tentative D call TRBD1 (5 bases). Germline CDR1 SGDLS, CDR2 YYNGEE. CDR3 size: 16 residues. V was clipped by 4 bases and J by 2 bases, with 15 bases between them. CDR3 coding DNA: TGTGCCAGCAGCCAGGGTCCAGAGAAAAACACCGGGGAGCTGTTTTTT. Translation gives CASSQGPEKNTGELFF.

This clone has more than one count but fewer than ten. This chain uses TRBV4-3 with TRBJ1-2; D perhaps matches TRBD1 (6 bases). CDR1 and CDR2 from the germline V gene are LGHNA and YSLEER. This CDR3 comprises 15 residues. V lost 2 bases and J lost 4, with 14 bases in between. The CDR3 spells CASSQRLGGPYGYTF. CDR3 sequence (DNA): TGCGCCAGCAGCCAAAGGCTGGGGGGGCCCTATGGCTACACCTTC.

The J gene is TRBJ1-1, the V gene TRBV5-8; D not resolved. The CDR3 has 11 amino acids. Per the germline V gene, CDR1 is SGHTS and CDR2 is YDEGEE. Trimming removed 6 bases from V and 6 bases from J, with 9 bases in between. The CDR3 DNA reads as TGTGCCAGCATGAGGTGGTCTGAAGCTTTCTTT. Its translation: CASMRWSEAFF.

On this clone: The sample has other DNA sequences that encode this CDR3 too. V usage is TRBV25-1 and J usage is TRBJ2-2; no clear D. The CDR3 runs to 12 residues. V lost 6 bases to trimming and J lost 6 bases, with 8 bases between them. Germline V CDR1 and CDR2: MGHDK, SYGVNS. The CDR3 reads CASSVQAGELFF. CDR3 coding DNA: TGTGCCAGCAGCGTGCAGGCCGGGGAGCTGTTTTTT.

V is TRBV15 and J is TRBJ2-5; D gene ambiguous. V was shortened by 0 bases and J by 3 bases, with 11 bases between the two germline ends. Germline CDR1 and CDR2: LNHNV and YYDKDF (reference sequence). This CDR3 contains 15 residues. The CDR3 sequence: CATSREGAKEETQYF. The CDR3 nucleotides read TGTGCCACCAGCAGAGAAGGAGCCAAAGAAGAGACCCAGTACTTC.

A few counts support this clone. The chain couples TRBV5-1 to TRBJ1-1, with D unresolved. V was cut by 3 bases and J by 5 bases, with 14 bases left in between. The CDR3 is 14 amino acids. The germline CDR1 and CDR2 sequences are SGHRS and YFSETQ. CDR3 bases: TGCGCCAGCAGCTCCGGTTACGATTGGACTGAAGCTTTCTTT. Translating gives CASSSGYDWTEAFF. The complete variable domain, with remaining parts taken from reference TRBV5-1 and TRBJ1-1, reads KAGVTQTPRYLIKTRGQQVTLSCSPISGHRSVSWYQQTPGQGLQFLFEYFSETQRNKGNFPGRFSGRQFSNSRSEMNVSTLELGDSALYLCASSSGYDWTEAFFGQGTRLTVV.